Listed below are T cell receptor beta chains from one sample, sequenced in a study of cytomegalovirus exposure and HLA in healthy donors. Method: immunoSEQ multiplex PCR; TCRdb's copy keeps in-frame clones and lacks some. Among over 150,000 clones listed, about 77% were seen once. The sequencing input was PBMCs. These receptors all stem from a man younger than 40 in good health and CMV-seropositive. CDR3s include the opening cysteine and the closing phenylalanine or tryptophan.

v_call	j_call	cdr3_aa
TRBV7-9	TRBJ2-3	CASSLREYTDTQYF
TRBV4-1	TRBJ2-7	CASSRGQPLYEQYF
TRBV2	TRBJ2-3	CASSAQGGTDTQYF
TRBV5-4	TRBJ1-3	CAPYGTCSGNAIYF
TRBV7-2	TRBJ2-7	CASSPQTGPNYEQYF
TRBV5-6	TRBJ2-3	CASSTPGQVATDTQYF
TRBV6-1	TRBJ1-1	CASSEGGATEAFF
TRBV9	TRBJ2-2	CASSLRLAPNTGELFF
TRBV7-2	TRBJ2-2	CASSPGQSAGELFF
TRBV6-5	TRBJ2-1	CASSHDRGRGNEQFF
TRBV5-6	TRBJ2-1	CASWGSESSYNEQFF
TRBV2	TRBJ1-6	CASSDRGERSPLHF
TRBV29-1	TRBJ2-2	CSIIAGGPGELFF
TRBV5-8	TRBJ2-7	CASSRDRGTYEQYF
TRBV27	TRBJ1-5	CASSPSRGLGNQPQHF
TRBV19	TRBJ2-7	CASSIGQAYEQYF
TRBV29-1	TRBJ1-6	CSVAGTGGNSPLHF
TRBV5-6	TRBJ2-1	CASSFTGETYNEQFF
TRBV30	TRBJ2-2	CAWSVGTENTGELFF
TRBV28	TRBJ1-3	CASSLWRTTGNTIYF
TRBV7-9	TRBJ2-5	CASKGGMETQYF
TRBV5-1	TRBJ2-5	CASSSLPDRQETQYF
TRBV6-1	TRBJ1-1	CASSLGLNTEAFF
TRBV2	TRBJ2-7	CASSGRAGTVSYEQYF
TRBV19	TRBJ1-4	CAVRGGGRDEKLFF
TRBV7-3	TRBJ2-2	CASSLRGTANTGELFF
TRBV7-9	TRBJ1-2	CASSLAGGTAWGYTF
TRBV9	TRBJ2-3	CASRKGLAGGGPDTQYF
TRBV7-9	TRBJ1-2	CASNLPVYGYTF
TRBV7-9	TRBJ1-2	CASSLLGGLKDGYTF
TRBV7-2	TRBJ2-7	CASSLGGGLRPYEQYF
TRBV6-1	TRBJ2-7	CASSRRAGKVEQYF
TRBV15	TRBJ1-5	CATSRDRSRAGASNQPQHF
TRBV28	TRBJ2-7	CASSFFSGSNEQYF
TRBV12-5	TRBJ2-3	CASGLVNTDTQYF
TRBV7-9	TRBJ1-6	CASSARAEHSPLHF
TRBV6-5	TRBJ1-4	CASSLGQNIEKLFF
TRBV9	TRBJ1-6	CASRSQTGNSPLHF
TRBV4-1	TRBJ2-7	CASSQPGQTHYEQYF
TRBV18	TRBJ2-7	CASSSSGGRNEQYF
TRBV28	TRBJ2-2	CASSFGQTYTGELFF
TRBV4-2	TRBJ2-7	CASSHGSGGAYEQYF
TRBV21-1	TRBJ1-1	CASSNHPRDRGFMNTEAFF
TRBV19	TRBJ2-1	CASSIMTPPGTFYNEQFF
TRBV27	TRBJ1-3	CASSEEAAGNTIYF
TRBV9	TRBJ2-1	CASSRLLAGNYNEQFF
TRBV6-6	-	CASSRDRNYEQYF
TRBV5-8	TRBJ1-5	CASSPGQGSNQPQHF
TRBV7-9	TRBJ1-2	CASSLEQSYGYTF
TRBV7-3	TRBJ1-1	CASSPGDRTNTEAFF
TRBV30	TRBJ2-7	CAKGVGTGSHEQYF
TRBV5-4	TRBJ2-3	CASSLAADTQYF
TRBV7-2	TRBJ2-4	CASSPGGGLRNIQYF
TRBV7-6	TRBJ2-1	CASSPSQGGNEQFF
TRBV19	TRBJ1-2	CASSAQQGKEYGYTF
TRBV4-3	TRBJ2-3	CASSPGLAGADTQYF
TRBV2	TRBJ2-3	CGGQRETDTQYF
TRBV28	TRBJ1-5	CASPKGTDSNQPQHF